Listed here are 25 T cell receptor beta chains from one sample, sequenced in a study of regulatory T cells in long-lasting Graves disease. Time point noted: newly diagnosed GD, antithyroid drugs for less than 3 months. Scientists built the TCR library using RNA that was extracted from PBMCs. In building TCR beta libraries, iRepertoire HTBI primers were used together with Arm-PCR of CDR3 regions. TCRdb used MiXCR to reprocess the multiplex PCR reads, holding one entry per CDR3 protein. The table has roughly 350,000 distinct CDR3 sequences, around 17% seen once; the top ten hold roughly 30%. This sample was also put to use in a study of T cells in Graves' hyperthyroidism and ophthalmopathy.

Sequences were derived from peripheral blood mononuclear cells (PBMCs), sampled at new diagnosis, from a patient treated with antithyroid drugs. These receptor sequences come from a man aged 40-49 years with Graves disease.

There are many counts of this clonotype. V is TRBV5-1 and J is TRBJ1-4, with D possibly being TRBD1 (6 bases). The CDR3 is 15 amino acids. Germline values: CDR1 SGHRS, CDR2 YFSETQ. Trimming shortened V by 2 bases and J by 3 bases, and 11 bases separated the two germline ends. CDR3 DNA sequence: TGCGCCAGCAGCTTCATGGGGGCCTCTAATGAAAAACTGTTTTTT. Amino acid sequence: CASSFMGASNEKLFF.

The chain uses TRBV4-1 and TRBJ1-3, with TRBD1 matching 8 bases. Germline trimming cut 4 bases from V and 2 bases from J; bases unmatched to any gene: 7. CDR1 MGHRA and CDR2 YSYEKL come from the germline V gene. The CDR3 is made up of 16 amino acids. As DNA, the CDR3 is TGCGCCAGCAGCCCAAGCGACAGGGGAACTGGAAACACCATATATTTT. It encodes CASSPSDRGTGNTIYF.

At least ten counts were recorded for this clonotype. The CDR3 DNA is TGTGCCACCTTTTCCAGGGGGGGGAACACTGAAGCTTTCTTT. It encodes CATFSRGGNTEAFF. The genes are TRBV10-3 and TRBJ1-1; 7 bases map to TRBD1. The CDR3 runs 14 residues. V trimming: 10 bases; J trimming: 1 base; junction bases outside the gene matches: 9. Per germline, CDR1 ENHRY and CDR2 SYGVKD.

This clonotype was seen at least ten times. The chain employs TRBV20-1 and TRBJ2-7; D is unresolved. The CDR3 covers 13 residues. Trimming shortened V by 5 bases and J by 2 bases, and 13 bases separated the two germline ends. Germline V gene lookup returns CDR1 DFQATT and CDR2 SNEGSKA (reference sequence). The CDR3 coding sequence is TGCAGTGCTGCTCGCCCGGAGACCTACGAGCAGTACTTC. Translation: CSAARPETYEQYF.

The rearrangement joins TRBV12-3 or TRBV12-4 to TRBJ1-2; no clear D gene. The CDR3 has 14 amino acids. V was trimmed by 0 bases and J by 5 bases, leaving 10 bases between them. CDR3 amino acids: CASSLAGSGYGYTF. CDR3 bases: TGTGCCAGCAGTTTAGCTGGATCAGGATATGGCTACACCTTC.

At least ten counts were recorded for this clonotype. The chain recombines TRBV18 with TRBJ2-7; 7 bases align to TRBD1. Germline CDR1 KGHSH, CDR2 LQKENI. The CDR3 length is 17 residues. J lost 3 bases, V lost 1 base, and 12 bases had no gene match. The CDR3 protein is CASSPRRLGGTDYEQYF. In nucleotides, the CDR3 is TGTGCCAGCTCACCACGTCGGTTAGGGGGCACTGACTACGAGCAGTACTTC.

Concerning this clonotype: A much larger clone is a single base away; this may be a read error. Since the CDR3 does not end with the conserved phenylalanine or tryptophan, this likely comes from a read error. CDR3 nucleotide sequence: TGTGGTGTAGGTGGGGGGAACTACAATGAGCAGTTCCTC. Its protein is CGVGGGNYNEQFL. V usage is TRBV28 and J usage is TRBJ2-1; a weak D match, TRBD2 (6 bases). Germline CDR1 and CDR2: MDHEN and SYDVKM. The CDR3 runs 13 residues.

The table lists this clonotype with many counts. The V gene is TRBV29-1, the J gene TRBJ1-1, with TRBD1 identical over 7 bases. CDR3 length: 13 amino acids. With 3 bases clipped from V and 3 bases from J, the junction kept 4 bases outside the gene matches. CDR1 and CDR2 (germline): SQVTM, ANQGSEA. CDR3: CSVEGQIYTEAFF. The CDR3 region has the DNA TGCAGCGTTGAGGGACAGATTTACACTGAAGCTTTCTTT.

Only a few counts were recorded for this clonotype. V gene TRBV20-1 combines with J gene TRBJ1-6; 10 bases agree with TRBD1. The V segment lost 0 bases and the J segment 1 base; nucleotides outside the gene matches: 3. The CDR3 has 17 residues. Germline V gene sequence: CDR1 DFQATT, CDR2 SNEGSKA (reference sequence). The DNA of the CDR3 is TGCAGTGCTAGAGATCCGGGACAGGGGTCCTATAATTCACCCCTCCACTTT. Encoded protein: CSARDPGQGSYNSPLHF.

In this sample, this clonotype turned up a few times. The genes are TRBV29-1 and TRBJ2-7; TRBD2 might be the D (5 bases). The CDR3 is 16 residues long. Germline V gives CDR1 SQVTM, CDR2 ANQGSEA. V lost 4 bases and J 7 bases, leaving 26 bases between the germline ends. CDR3 loop: CSVGAARLGLGSEQYF. For the CDR3, the DNA is TGCAGCGTTGGGGCGGCCAGGTTGGGTCTTGGGAGTGAGCAGTACTTC.

This clonotype occurred many times. The chain recombines TRBV12-3 or TRBV12-4 with TRBJ2-5, with D unresolved. The CDR3 totals 13 residues. The V end was cut by 3 bases, the J end by 2 bases, with 7 bases between. The CDR3: CASSLALQETQYF. The CDR3 nucleotides read TGTGCCAGCAGTTTGGCCCTTCAAGAGACCCAGTACTTC.

This clonotype appeared a few times. CDR3 in amino acids: CASSFAGQKSYEQYF. The CDR3 DNA reads as TGTGCCAGCAGTTTTGCGGGACAGAAGTCCTACGAGCAGTACTTC. The chain couples TRBV28 to TRBJ2-7, with TRBD1 as a possible D gene (7 bases). CDR1 is MDHEN and CDR2 is SYDVKM in the germline V gene. The V gene lost 3 bases and the J gene lost 1 base, with 13 bases spanning the gap. This CDR3 is 15 amino acids long. The full variable domain, rest sourced from reference TRBV28 and TRBJ2-7, is DVKVTQSSRYLVKRTGEKVFLECVQDMDHENMFWYRQDPGLGLRLIYFSYDVKMKEKGDIPEGYSVSREKKERFSLILESASTNQTSMYLCASSFAGQKSYEQYFGPGTRLTVT.

This clonotype was counted ten times or more. The chain links TRBV20-1 to TRBJ2-6; 7 nucleotides line up with TRBD1. This CDR3 region has 18 residues. Germline CDR1 and CDR2: DFQATT and SNEGSKA (reference sequence). V lost 0 bases to trimming and J lost 4 bases; unmatched junction nucleotides: 12. The CDR3 here is CSARDSVKGASGANVLTF. The CDR3, as DNA: TGCAGTGCTAGAGATTCCGTGAAGGGGGCGAGCGGGGCCAACGTCCTGACTTTC.

This clonotype was counted at least ten times. This chain joins TRBV29-1 and TRBJ2-3, with TRBD2 matching 15 bases. Germline values: CDR1 SQVTM, CDR2 ANQGSEA. CDR3 size: 15 residues. J lost 6 bases, V lost 4 bases, and 5 bases had no gene match. CDR3 loop: CSVARTSGGDDTQYF. The CDR3 DNA is TGCAGCGTTGCGAGGACTAGCGGGGGGGACGATACGCAGTATTTT.

This clonotype has just a few counts. V is TRBV4-3 and J is TRBJ2-4; 9 nucleotides agree with TRBD1. This CDR3 comprises 17 residues. CDR1 is LGHNA, CDR2 YSLEER, per germline. V was pared by 2 bases and J by 2 bases, with 7 bases of the junction left unmatched. The DNA of the CDR3 is TGCGCCAGCAGCCAACCTACAGGGGGCGCGACCAAAAACATTCAGTACTTC. Residues: CASSQPTGGATKNIQYF.

This clonotype was seen at least ten times. The junction departs from the called germline gene at one end, perhaps through a read error. This chain joins TRBV5-1 and TRBJ1-2, with D possibly being TRBD1 (5 bases). CDR3 length: 13 amino acids. Per germline, CDR1 SGHRS and CDR2 YFSETQ. The CDR3 DNA sequence: TGCGCCACCAGCGGCGAAGGGACCTATGGCTACACCTTC. Translating it yields CATSGEGTYGYTF.

There are many counts of this clonotype. The V call is TRBV12-3 or TRBV12-4, the J call TRBJ1-3, with 9 nucleotides matching TRBD1. The CDR3 is 16 amino acids. V lost 6 bases and J lost 2; bases outside the gene matches: 8. CDR3 protein: CASREVTGGPGNTIYF. The CDR3 bases are TGTGCCAGCAGGGAAGTAACAGGGGGCCCTGGAAACACCATATATTTT.

V usage is TRBV4-1 and J usage is TRBJ2-3; unclear D gene. The CDR3 is 14 residues long. V lost 6 bases, J lost 2 bases, and 12 bases lay in between. Germline CDR1 MGHRA, CDR2 YSYEKL. This CDR3 is CASRAVSYTDTQYF. The CDR3 region has the DNA TGCGCCAGCAGGGCCGTGAGCTACACAGATACGCAGTATTTT.

This clonotype appeared many times. The J gene is TRBJ2-1, the V gene TRBV10-3; 11 bases fit TRBD2. CDR1 ENHRY and CDR2 SYGVKD come from the germline V gene. Trimming removed 8 bases from V and 5 bases from J; junction bases left unmatched: 2. CDR3 length: 13 residues. CDR3 bases: TGTGCCATCGCGGGACTAGCGGACAATGAGCAGTTCTTC. Encoded protein: CAIAGLADNEQFF.

This clonotype has more than one count but fewer than ten. The CDR3 spells CASSLPDSYNEQFF. DNA for the CDR3: TGTGCCAGCAGCTTGCCGGATTCCTACAATGAGCAGTTCTTC. The chain uses TRBV5-6 and TRBJ2-1; D is uncertain. V shed 1 base and J shed 1 base, with 6 bases lying between them. From germline, CDR1 is SGHDT and CDR2 YYEEEE. This CDR3 is 14 amino acids long. Full variable domain (outside the CDR3, taken from reference TRBV5-6 and TRBJ2-1): DAGVTQSPTHLIKTRGQQVTLRCSPKSGHDTVSWYQQALGQGPQFIFQYYEEEERQRGNFPDRFSGHQFPNYSSELNVNALLLGDSALYLCASSLPDSYNEQFFGPGTRLTVL.

This clonotype has ten or more counts. The gene calls are TRBV5-1 and TRBJ2-1; 7 bases line up with TRBD1. Germline trimming cut 4 bases from V and 10 bases from J; bases unmatched to any gene: 17. This CDR3 has 16 residues. Germline V gene data show CDR1 as SGHRS and CDR2 as YFSETQ. CDR3 DNA sequence: TGCGCCAGCAGCCCACCGCCTAGGGGGCCCAAGGTGGAGCAGTTCTTC. Amino acid sequence: CASSPPPRGPKVEQFF.

This clonotype has a count of ten or more. The chain carries TRBV20-1 and TRBJ2-3; D may be TRBD2 (6 bases). The V and J ends lost 1 base and 0 bases respectively, with 11 bases between them. The CDR3 totals 15 residues. Per germline, CDR1 DFQATT and CDR2 SNEGSKA (reference sequence). The chain's CDR3 is CSARATRGSTDTQYF. DNA for the CDR3: TGCAGTGCTAGAGCGACACGGGGGAGCACAGATACGCAGTATTTT.

This clonotype appeared many times. The chain carries TRBV3-1 and TRBJ2-7; the match to TRBD1 covers 7 bases. The CDR3 loop spans 15 amino acids. Germline CDR1 and CDR2: LGHDT and YNNKEL (reference sequence). V lost 2 bases and J lost 2; bases outside the gene matches: 6. The CDR3 here is CASSQLFGTAYEQYF. The CDR3 DNA reads as TGTGCCAGCAGCCAACTATTCGGGACAGCCTACGAGCAGTACTTC.

This clonotype was recorded many times. The J gene is TRBJ1-1, the V gene TRBV4-1; D is unclear. This CDR3 spans 14 amino acids. Per the germline V gene, CDR1 is MGHRA and CDR2 is YSYEKL. Trimming took off 1 base at V and 3 bases at J, with 9 bases between the two ends. The CDR3 sequence: CASSQAVLDTEAFF. The CDR3 bases are TGCGCCAGCAGCCAAGCGGTTTTGGACACTGAAGCTTTCTTT.

The chain couples TRBV7-2 to TRBJ2-2, with D tentatively TRBD2 (7 bases). Trimming shortened V by 5 bases and J by 1 base, and 17 bases separated the two germline ends. Germline CDR1 reads SGHTA; CDR2 reads FQGNSA. The CDR3 runs to 17 residues. CDR3: CASSLSAGAGNTGELFF. For the CDR3, the DNA is TGTGCCAGCAGCCTATCCGCGGGGGCGGGGAACACCGGGGAGCTGTTTTTT.